This T cell receptor (beta chain) was identified during a study of low-dose radiotherapy and immunotherapy resistance in tumors. TRAV and TRBV primers primed cDNA for both TCRalpha and TCRbeta. Using a constant-region primer together with a V-primer adapter, TCRs were subjected to around 22 PCR cycles of amplification. TCRdb reprocessed the reads via MiXCR and lists one record per CDR3 protein. The data show 45,000 to 75,000 distinct CDR3 sequences, under 30% seen once. The time point is: before trial treatment. J was trimmed by 3 bases and V by 6 bases; bases with no gene match: 5. This CDR3 spans 15 amino acids.

The chain joins TRBV12-3 or TRBV12-4 to TRBJ1-5; 10 bases fit TRBD1. The origin of this receptor is a male donor with prostate cancer. Sequenced material: PBMCs, taken before treatment. In nucleotides, the CDR3 is TGTGCCAGCAGCATGGGACAGGGGAACAATCAGCCCCAGCATTTT. Translating gives CASSMGQGNNQPQHF.